This entry lists 8 T cell receptor beta chains sequenced from one sample in a study of preoperative IRX-2 immunotherapy in early breast cancer. Produced via immunoSEQ multiplex PCR; TCRdb's table is partial and in-frame only. This table holds roughly 40,000 clones, around 77% found once. Treatment in this sample: preoperative locoregional IRX-2 cytokine immunotherapy. The source material was tumor tissue, sampled after IRX-2 immunotherapy. The origin of the receptors is a human donor with breast cancer.

This clone came up once. V usage is TRBV6-8 and J usage is TRBJ1-5; D is unresolved. This CDR3 region has 13 residues. The V gene lost 5 bases and the J gene lost 2 bases, with 7 bases spanning the gap. Germline CDR1 reads MNHGY; CDR2 reads SAAAGT. The CDR3 loop reads CASSVYGNQPQHF. The CDR3 region has the DNA TGTGCCAGCAGTGTGTACGGCAATCAGCCCCAGCATTTT.

This sequence joins TRBV5-1 and TRBJ1-3; 7 nucleotides match TRBD1. Germline-derived CDR1 and CDR2 are SGHRS and YFSETQ. V lost 2 bases and J lost 1; bases outside the gene matches: 9. This CDR3 has 17 amino acids. CDR3: CASSLTWTGVSGNTIYF. CDR3 bases: TGCGCCAGCAGCTTAACATGGACAGGAGTTTCTGGAAACACCATATATTTT.

This chain links TRBV11-3 with TRBJ1-1; D ambiguous. Germline V CDR1 and CDR2: SGHNT, YENEEA. V shed 0 bases and J shed 4 bases, with 12 bases lying between them. The CDR3 runs to 15 residues. CDR3 protein: CASSLDALAGTEAFF. The CDR3 nucleotides read TGTGCCAGCAGCTTAGATGCCCTTGCCGGCACTGAAGCTTTCTTT.

The chain employs TRBV7-7 and TRBJ2-3, with a tentative D call TRBD2 (5 bases). Trimming left V 5 bases short and J 3 bases short, with 18 bases between. Germline lookup yields CDR1 SSHAT and CDR2 FNYEAQ (reference sequence). There are 16 residues in the CDR3. The CDR3 nucleotides read TGTGCCAGCAGCGCATCCCTCGGGGTGGGGACAGATACGCAGTATTTT. It encodes CASSASLGVGTDTQYF.

There are a few counts of this clone. The chain is built from TRBV7-8 and TRBJ1-3; D gene uncertain. The ends were cut back, 4 bases at V and 8 bases at J, with 12 bases in the middle. CDR3 length: 13 amino acids. Germline CDR1 is SGHVS and CDR2 is FQNEAQ. CDR3 loop: CASSSPSGDTIYF. In DNA, the CDR3 is TGTGCCAGCAGCTCTCCGTCGGGAGACACCATATATTTT.

CDR3 DNA: TGTGCCAGTAGTGCCCGAGAAACGTGGGGGGGCACAGATACGCAGTATTTT. It yields the protein CASSARETWGGTDTQYF. The gene calls are TRBV19 and TRBJ2-3, with D possibly matching TRBD2 (6 bases). The ends were cut back, 5 bases at V and 1 base at J, with 19 bases in the middle. Germline CDR1 reads LNHDA; CDR2 reads SQIVND (reference sequence). The CDR3 spans 17 residues.

As for this clone: The CDR3 goes on 1 residue after the read ends, and that part is filled in from the germline J gene. The chain employs TRBV6-1 and TRBJ1-6; D is unclear. The germline V and J ends were trimmed by 1 base and 0 bases, with 10 bases remaining between them. There are 17 residues in the CDR3. The germline gives CDR1 MNHNS, CDR2 SASEGT. The CDR3 bases that were read are TGTGCCAGCAGTGAAGTTGGGATAACCTCCTATAATTCACCCCTCCAC. It encodes CASSEVGITSYNSPLH. The complete CDR3 sequence is CASSEVGITSYNSPLHF.

This chain joins TRBV6-8 and TRBJ2-4; D uncertain. This CDR3 contains 12 residues. Germline V gene lookup returns CDR1 MNHGY and CDR2 SAAAGT. The germline V and J ends were trimmed by 10 bases and 8 bases, with 15 bases remaining between them. The CDR3 is CAIKGTSDIQYF. The CDR3 DNA sequence: TGTGCCATCAAGGGCACGTCTGACATTCAGTACTTC.